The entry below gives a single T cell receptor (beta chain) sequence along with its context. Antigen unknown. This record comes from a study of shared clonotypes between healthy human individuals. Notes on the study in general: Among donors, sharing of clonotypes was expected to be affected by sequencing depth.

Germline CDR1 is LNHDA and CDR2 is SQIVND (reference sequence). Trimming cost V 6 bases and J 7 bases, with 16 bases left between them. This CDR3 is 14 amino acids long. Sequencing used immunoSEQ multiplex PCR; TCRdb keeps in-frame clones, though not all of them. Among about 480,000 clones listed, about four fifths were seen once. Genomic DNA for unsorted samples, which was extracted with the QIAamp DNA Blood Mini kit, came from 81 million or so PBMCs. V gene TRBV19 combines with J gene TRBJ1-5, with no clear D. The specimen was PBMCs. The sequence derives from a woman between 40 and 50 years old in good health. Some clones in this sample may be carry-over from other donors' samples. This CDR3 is CASSTYTWRQPQHF. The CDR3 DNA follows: TGTGCCAGTAGCACCTACACGTGGCGACAGCCCCAGCATTTT.